Listed below are T cell receptor beta chains from one sample, sequenced in a study of T cell responses to AZD1222 COVID-19 vaccine. The data were produced by immunoSEQ multiplex PCR, yet TCRdb's version contains in-frame clones alone and is incomplete. The table records approximately 100,000 clones, around 90% of them present only once. The sample here was peripheral blood, taken on day 0 of AZD1222 vaccination. These receptors all come from an adult in good health. CDR3s include the opening cysteine and the closing phenylalanine or tryptophan. A D gene is named only where the DNA matches it firmly. Clone size is not always given. Where it is, it says once, few, many or a class for expanded clones.

J gene: TRBJ1-6
V gene: TRBV18
clone size: .
D gene: .
CDR3 DNA: TGTGCCAGCTCACCGGCTAACAGTAATTCACCCCTCCACTTT
CDR3 protein: CASSPANSNSPLHF

J gene: TRBJ2-1
V gene: TRBV6-5
clone size: .
D gene: TRBD2
CDR3 DNA: TGTGCCAGCAGCCTCGGACTAGTTAACTACAATGAGCAGTTCTTC
CDR3 protein: CASSLGLVNYNEQFF

J gene: TRBJ2-5
V gene: TRBV14
clone size: .
D gene: .
CDR3 DNA: TGTGCCAGCAGCCAAGATCGATTGGGGACCCAGTACTTC
CDR3 protein: CASSQDRLGTQYF

J gene: TRBJ2-1
V gene: TRBV7-2
clone size: .
D gene: TRBD2
CDR3 DNA: TGTGCCAGCAGCTTACAGGGGTTCAGCGGGGGGATCTTC
CDR3 protein: CASSLQGFSGGIF

J gene: TRBJ1-2
V gene: TRBV7-9
clone size: .
D gene: .
CDR3 DNA: TGTGCCAGCAGCGACAGGACAACCTATGGCTACACCTTC
CDR3 protein: CASSDRTTYGYTF

J gene: TRBJ2-5
V gene: TRBV12-3/TRBV12-4
clone size: .
D gene: .
CDR3 DNA: TGTGCCTCTCGGGCCTCCCAAGAGACCCAGTACTTC
CDR3 protein: CASRASQETQYF

J gene: TRBJ1-1
V gene: TRBV19
clone size: .
D gene: TRBD1
CDR3 DNA: TGTGCCACGATGGACAGGGGGCGGACTGAAGCTTTCTTT
CDR3 protein: CATMDRGRTEAFF

J gene: TRBJ2-3
V gene: TRBV5-1
clone size: .
D gene: .
CDR3 DNA: TGCGCCAGCAGCTTCGCCCTAGCGACTAGCACAGATACGCAGTATTTT
CDR3 protein: CASSFALATSTDTQYF

J gene: TRBJ1-4
V gene: TRBV19
clone size: .
D gene: .
CDR3 DNA: TGTGCCAGTAGTATGAGCAGGACACCTAATGAAAAACTGTTTTTT
CDR3 protein: CASSMSRTPNEKLFF

J gene: TRBJ2-7
V gene: TRBV6-1
clone size: .
D gene: .
CDR3 DNA: TGTGCCAGCAGTGAGGCGGCGGTGGACGAGCAGTACTTC
CDR3 protein: CASSEAAVDEQYF

J gene: TRBJ2-7
V gene: TRBV18
clone size: .
D gene: TRBD1
CDR3 DNA: TGTGCCAGCTCACCAACGACAGGGGGGGGCGACGAGCAGTACTTC
CDR3 protein: CASSPTTGGGDEQYF

J gene: TRBJ1-2
V gene: TRBV6-1
clone size: .
D gene: .
CDR3 DNA: TGTGCCAGCAGTGATGCCCCCCCGGGAGCCGGATATGGCTACACCTTC
CDR3 protein: CASSDAPPGAGYGYTF

J gene: TRBJ2-7
V gene: TRBV6-6
clone size: .
D gene: TRBD1
CDR3 DNA: TGTGCCAGCAGTCACACCCGACAGGGGGCTGACGAGCAGTACTTC
CDR3 protein: CASSHTRQGADEQYF

J gene: TRBJ2-5
V gene: TRBV5-1
clone size: .
D gene: TRBD2
CDR3 DNA: TGCGCCAGCAGCGAGGGACTAGCGGGGGTGTACCAAGAGACCCAGTACTTC
CDR3 protein: CASSEGLAGVYQETQYF

J gene: TRBJ2-2
V gene: TRBV24-1
clone size: once
D gene: TRBD2
CDR3 DNA: TGTGCCACCAGCCCGGGACTAGCGCTAACCGGGGAGCTGTTTTTT
CDR3 protein: CATSPGLALTGELFF

J gene: TRBJ2-5
V gene: TRBV6-2/TRBV6-3
clone size: .
D gene: .
CDR3 DNA: TGTGCCAGCAACCCGATCCCCCAGTACTTC
CDR3 protein: CASNPIPQYF

J gene: TRBJ2-1
V gene: TRBV27
clone size: few
D gene: .
CDR3 DNA: TGTGCCAGCAGTTTGGGCCTGAACAGGAATGAGCAGTTCTTC
CDR3 protein: CASSLGLNRNEQFF

J gene: TRBJ1-2
V gene: TRBV11-3
clone size: .
D gene: .
CDR3 DNA: TGTGCCAGCAGCTTAAAGCTTCCTAGGGTGAGTGGCTACACCTTC
CDR3 protein: CASSLKLPRVSGYTF

J gene: TRBJ2-4
V gene: TRBV7-2
clone size: .
D gene: .
CDR3 DNA: TGTGCCAGCAAGGAAACTGGAAACATTCAGTACTTC
CDR3 protein: CASKETGNIQYF

J gene: TRBJ2-5
V gene: TRBV12-5
clone size: once
D gene: TRBD1
CDR3 DNA: TGTGCTAGTGGTTTGGTACAGGGGTCAGAGACCCAGTACTTC
CDR3 protein: CASGLVQGSETQYF

J gene: TRBJ1-2
V gene: TRBV6-4
clone size: .
D gene: .
CDR3 DNA: TGTGCCAGCAGCGCTCTACAGGGAGGAATCTATGGCTACACCTTC
CDR3 protein: CASSALQGGIYGYTF

J gene: TRBJ2-7
V gene: TRBV19
clone size: .
D gene: .
CDR3 DNA: TGTGCCAGTAGTCTCGGACTAACAAGGACCTACGAGCAGTACTTC
CDR3 protein: CASSLGLTRTYEQYF

J gene: TRBJ2-6
V gene: TRBV7-9
clone size: .
D gene: .
CDR3 DNA: TGTGCCAGCAGCCCGGGGGCCAACGTCCTGACTTTC
CDR3 protein: CASSPGANVLTF

J gene: TRBJ2-5
V gene: TRBV7-2
clone size: .
D gene: TRBD1
CDR3 DNA: TGTGCCAGCAACACAGGGGTTACGGAGACCCAGTACTTC
CDR3 protein: CASNTGVTETQYF

J gene: TRBJ1-5
V gene: TRBV6-1
clone size: .
D gene: .
CDR3 DNA: TGTGCCAGCAGTGAAGCGTGGGGATATAGCAATCAGCCCCAGCATTTT
CDR3 protein: CASSEAWGYSNQPQHF

J gene: TRBJ1-1
V gene: TRBV5-1
clone size: .
D gene: .
CDR3 DNA: TGCGCCAGCAGCCTCCAAGTGGGGGGGGACGAAGCTTTCTTT
CDR3 protein: CASSLQVGGDEAFF

J gene: TRBJ2-1
V gene: TRBV5-4
clone size: once
D gene: .
CDR3 DNA: TGTGCCAGCAGCTCCTTCGGACTACACGAGGAGCAGTTCTTC
CDR3 protein: CASSSFGLHEEQFF

J gene: TRBJ2-7
V gene: TRBV5-4
clone size: .
D gene: .
CDR3 DNA: TGTGCCAGCAGCTTGGGCTCTCAGAGCCACGAGCAGTACTTC
CDR3 protein: CASSLGSQSHEQYF

J gene: TRBJ1-1
V gene: TRBV7-9
clone size: .
D gene: .
CDR3 DNA: TGTGCCAGCAGCTTTTCAGCGCTGAACACTGAAGCTTTCTTT
CDR3 protein: CASSFSALNTEAFF

J gene: TRBJ2-1
V gene: TRBV4-2
clone size: .
D gene: .
CDR3 DNA: TGTGCCAGCAGCCAAGGGGCTAGCCAGGATGAGCAGTTCTTC
CDR3 protein: CASSQGASQDEQFF

J gene: TRBJ2-5
V gene: TRBV2
clone size: .
D gene: .
CDR3 DNA: TGTGCCAGCAGTGAATGGGCGGGACTCCAAGAGACCCAGTACTTC
CDR3 protein: CASSEWAGLQETQYF

J gene: TRBJ2-7
V gene: TRBV14
clone size: .
D gene: TRBD2
CDR3 DNA: TGTGCCAGCAGCCAAGTCACTAGCGGTCTTTACGAGCAGTACTTC
CDR3 protein: CASSQVTSGLYEQYF

J gene: TRBJ2-6
V gene: TRBV4-1
clone size: .
D gene: TRBD1
CDR3 DNA: TGCGCCAGCAGCCCACAGGGGGCTGGGGCCAACGTCCTGACTTTC
CDR3 protein: CASSPQGAGANVLTF